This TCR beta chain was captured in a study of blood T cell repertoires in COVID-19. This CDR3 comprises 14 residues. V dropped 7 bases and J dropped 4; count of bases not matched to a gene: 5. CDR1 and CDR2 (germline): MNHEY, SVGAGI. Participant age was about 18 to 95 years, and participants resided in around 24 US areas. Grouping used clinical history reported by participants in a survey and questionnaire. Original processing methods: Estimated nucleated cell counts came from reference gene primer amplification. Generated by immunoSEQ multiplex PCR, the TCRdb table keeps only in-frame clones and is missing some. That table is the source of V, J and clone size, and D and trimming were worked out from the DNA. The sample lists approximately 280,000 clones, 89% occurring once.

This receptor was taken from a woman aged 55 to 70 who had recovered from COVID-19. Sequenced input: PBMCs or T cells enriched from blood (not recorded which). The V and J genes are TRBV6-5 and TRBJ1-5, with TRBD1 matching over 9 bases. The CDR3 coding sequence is TGTGCCAGCAACTCCGACAGGGGGAATCAGCCCCAGCATTTT. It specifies CASNSDRGNQPQHF.